This T cell receptor (beta chain) is from a study of cytomegalovirus exposure and HLA in healthy donors. Study-level points and caveats: According to a later analysis, most TCR beta chains associated with CMV appeared HLA-restricted. A prior analysis recorded that most TCR beta V segments were productive about 90% or about 30% of the time.

A multiplex PCR was run with 60 Vbeta primers and 13 Jbeta primers. Measured with immunoSEQ multiplex PCR; TCRdb has only the in-frame clones, and not every one. The sample lists 150,000 to 200,000 clones; around 77% were seen once. Regarding this clone: As yet, its antigen is unknown.

This CDR3 contains 17 residues. Between the trimmed V and J ends, which lost 0 bases and 0 bases, there was a span of 9 bases. Germline V lookup: CDR1 MGHRA, CDR2 YSYEKL. This chain connects TRBV4-1 to TRBJ1-6; D gene unclear. The receptor's source is a man aged 60 to 75 in good health and CMV-seronegative. The source material was PBMCs. The CDR3 is CASSQDQVSSYNSPLHF. The CDR3 DNA sequence: TGCGCCAGCAGCCAAGATCAAGTGAGCTCCTATAATTCACCCCTCCACTTT.